Included here is one T cell receptor (beta chain) sequence, with context. The sample is drawn from a study of blood T cell repertoires in COVID-19. Whole-study context: Some COVID-19 samples were acute and others convalescent; all came from the United States, Italy and Spain. Sources were T cells, B-cell-depleted T cells, or PBMCs; the material itself was cDNA or gDNA.

Per germline, CDR1 LNHDA and CDR2 SQIVND (reference sequence). With 5 bases removed from V and 6 bases from J, the gap between germline ends came to 30 bases. The CDR3 sequence is 19 residues long. In the authors' methods: Amplification from reference gene primers served as the basis for estimated nucleated cell counts. Here immunoSEQ multiplex PCR was the method, and the copy in TCRdb shows in-frame clones only, minus some. V and J calls and clone size are those listed in that table; D and trimming were worked out from the DNA. The sample lists about 67,000 clones; 80% to 90% were seen once. The gene calls are TRBV19 and TRBJ2-3; D gene uncertain. The sample comprised peripheral blood. The sequence derives from a middle-aged man with active COVID-19. CDR3 loop: CASSPLYGWALTFTDTQYF. In DNA form, the CDR3 reads TGTGCCAGTAGTCCTTTATATGGGTGGGCCCTAACATTTACGGATACGCAGTATTTT.